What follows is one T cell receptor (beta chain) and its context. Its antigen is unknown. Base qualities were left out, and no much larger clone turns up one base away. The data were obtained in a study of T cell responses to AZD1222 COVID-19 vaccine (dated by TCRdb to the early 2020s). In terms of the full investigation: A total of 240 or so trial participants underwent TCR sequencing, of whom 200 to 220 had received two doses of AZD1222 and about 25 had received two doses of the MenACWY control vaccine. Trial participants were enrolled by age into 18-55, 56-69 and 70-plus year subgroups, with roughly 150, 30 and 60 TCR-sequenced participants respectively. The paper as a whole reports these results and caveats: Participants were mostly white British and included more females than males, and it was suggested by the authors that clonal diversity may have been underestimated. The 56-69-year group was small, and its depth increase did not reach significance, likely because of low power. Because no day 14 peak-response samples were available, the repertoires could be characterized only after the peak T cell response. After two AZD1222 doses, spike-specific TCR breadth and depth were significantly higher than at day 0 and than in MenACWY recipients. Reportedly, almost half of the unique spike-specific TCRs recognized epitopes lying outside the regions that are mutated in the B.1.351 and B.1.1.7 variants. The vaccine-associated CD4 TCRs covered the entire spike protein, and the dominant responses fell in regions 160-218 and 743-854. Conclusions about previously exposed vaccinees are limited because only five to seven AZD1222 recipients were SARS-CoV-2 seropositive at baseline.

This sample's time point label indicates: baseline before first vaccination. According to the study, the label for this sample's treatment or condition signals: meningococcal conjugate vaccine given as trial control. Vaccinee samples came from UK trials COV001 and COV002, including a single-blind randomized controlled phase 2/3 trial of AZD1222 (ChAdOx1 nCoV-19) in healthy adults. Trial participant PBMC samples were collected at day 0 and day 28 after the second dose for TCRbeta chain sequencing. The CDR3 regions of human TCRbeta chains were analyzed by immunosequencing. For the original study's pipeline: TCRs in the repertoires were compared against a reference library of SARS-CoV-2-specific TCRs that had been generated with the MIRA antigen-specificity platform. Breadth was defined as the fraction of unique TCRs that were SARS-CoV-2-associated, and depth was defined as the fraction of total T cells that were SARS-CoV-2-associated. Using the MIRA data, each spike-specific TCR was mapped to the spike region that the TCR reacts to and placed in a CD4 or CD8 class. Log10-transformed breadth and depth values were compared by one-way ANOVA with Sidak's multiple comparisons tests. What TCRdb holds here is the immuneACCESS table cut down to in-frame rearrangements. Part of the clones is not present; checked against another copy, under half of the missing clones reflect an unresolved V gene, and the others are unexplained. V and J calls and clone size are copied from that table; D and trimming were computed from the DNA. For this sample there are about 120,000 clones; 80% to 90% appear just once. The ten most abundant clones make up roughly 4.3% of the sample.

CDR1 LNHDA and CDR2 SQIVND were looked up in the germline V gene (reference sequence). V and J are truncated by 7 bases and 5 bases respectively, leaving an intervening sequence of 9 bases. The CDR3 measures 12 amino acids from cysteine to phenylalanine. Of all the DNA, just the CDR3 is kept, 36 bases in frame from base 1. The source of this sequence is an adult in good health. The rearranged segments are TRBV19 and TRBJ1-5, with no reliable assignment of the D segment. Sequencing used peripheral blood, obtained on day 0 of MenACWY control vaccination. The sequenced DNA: TGTGCCAGTACGGCGGTCGATCAGCCCCAGCATTTT. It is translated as CASTAVDQPQHF.